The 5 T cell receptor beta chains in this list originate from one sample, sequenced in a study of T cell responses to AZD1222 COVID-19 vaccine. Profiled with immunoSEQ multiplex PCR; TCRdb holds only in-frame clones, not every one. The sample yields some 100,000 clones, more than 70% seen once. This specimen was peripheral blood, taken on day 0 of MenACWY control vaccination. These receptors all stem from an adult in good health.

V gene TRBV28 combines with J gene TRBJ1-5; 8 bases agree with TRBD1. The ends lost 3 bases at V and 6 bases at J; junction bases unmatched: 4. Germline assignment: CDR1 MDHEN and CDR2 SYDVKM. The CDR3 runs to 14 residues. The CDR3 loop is CASSFDRGSQPQHF. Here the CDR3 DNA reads TGTGCCAGCAGTTTTGACAGGGGCAGTCAGCCCCAGCATTTT.

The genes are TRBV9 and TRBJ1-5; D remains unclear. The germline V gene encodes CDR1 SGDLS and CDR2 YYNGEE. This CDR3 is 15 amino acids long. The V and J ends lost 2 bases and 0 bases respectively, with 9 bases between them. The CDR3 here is CASSVTGTSNQPQHF. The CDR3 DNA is TGTGCCAGCAGCGTTACGGGTACTAGCAATCAGCCCCAGCATTTT. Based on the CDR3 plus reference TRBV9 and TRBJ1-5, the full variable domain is DSGVTQTPKHLITATGQRVTLRCSPRSGDLSVYWYQQSLDQGLQFLIQYYNGEERAKGNILERFSAQQFPDLHSELNLSSLELGDSALYFCASSVTGTSNQPQHFGDGTRLSIL.

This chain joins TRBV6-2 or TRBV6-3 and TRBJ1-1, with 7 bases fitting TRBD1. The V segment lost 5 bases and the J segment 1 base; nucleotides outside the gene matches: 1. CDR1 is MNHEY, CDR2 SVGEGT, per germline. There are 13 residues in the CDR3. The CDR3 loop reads CASSRQGNTEAFF. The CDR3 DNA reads TGTGCCAGCAGTAGACAGGGGAACACTGAAGCTTTCTTT.

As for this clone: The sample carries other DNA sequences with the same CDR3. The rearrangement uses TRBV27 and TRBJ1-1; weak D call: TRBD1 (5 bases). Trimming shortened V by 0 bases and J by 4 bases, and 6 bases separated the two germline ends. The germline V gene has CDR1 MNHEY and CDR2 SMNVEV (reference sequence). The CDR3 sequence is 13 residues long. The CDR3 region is CASSLSGVTEAFF. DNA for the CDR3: TGTGCCAGCAGTTTATCAGGGGTCACTGAAGCTTTCTTT.

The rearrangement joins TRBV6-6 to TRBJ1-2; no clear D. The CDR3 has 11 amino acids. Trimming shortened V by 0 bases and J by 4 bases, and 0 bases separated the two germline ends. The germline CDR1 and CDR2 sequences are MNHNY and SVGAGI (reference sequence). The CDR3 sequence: CASSYSYGYTF. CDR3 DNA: TGTGCCAGCAGTTACTCCTATGGCTACACCTTC.